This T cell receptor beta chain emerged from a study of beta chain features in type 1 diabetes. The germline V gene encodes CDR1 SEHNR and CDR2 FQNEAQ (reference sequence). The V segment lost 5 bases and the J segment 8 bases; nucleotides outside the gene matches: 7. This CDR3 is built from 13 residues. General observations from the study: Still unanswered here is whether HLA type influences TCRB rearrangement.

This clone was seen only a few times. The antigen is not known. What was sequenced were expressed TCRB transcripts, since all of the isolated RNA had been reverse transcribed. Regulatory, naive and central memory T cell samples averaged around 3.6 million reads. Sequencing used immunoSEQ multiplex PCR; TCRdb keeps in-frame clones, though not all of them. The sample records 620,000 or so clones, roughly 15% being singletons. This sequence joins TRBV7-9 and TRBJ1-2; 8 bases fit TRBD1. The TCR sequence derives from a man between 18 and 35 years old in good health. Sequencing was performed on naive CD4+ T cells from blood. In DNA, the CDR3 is TGTGCCAGCAGCCTTCAGGGGGCAAGGGGCTACACCTTC. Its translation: CASSLQGARGYTF.